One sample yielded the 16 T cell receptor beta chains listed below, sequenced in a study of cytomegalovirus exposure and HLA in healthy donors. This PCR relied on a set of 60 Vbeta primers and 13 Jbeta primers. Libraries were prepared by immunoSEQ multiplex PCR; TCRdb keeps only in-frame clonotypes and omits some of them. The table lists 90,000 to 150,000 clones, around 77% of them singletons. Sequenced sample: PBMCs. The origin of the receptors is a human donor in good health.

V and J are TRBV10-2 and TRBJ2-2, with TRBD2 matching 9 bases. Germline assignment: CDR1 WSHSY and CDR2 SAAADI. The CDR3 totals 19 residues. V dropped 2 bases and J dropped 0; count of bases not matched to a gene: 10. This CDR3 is CASSEMYRGLAPNTGELFF. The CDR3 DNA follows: TGCGCCAGCAGTGAGATGTATAGGGGACTAGCCCCGAACACCGGGGAGCTGTTTTTT.

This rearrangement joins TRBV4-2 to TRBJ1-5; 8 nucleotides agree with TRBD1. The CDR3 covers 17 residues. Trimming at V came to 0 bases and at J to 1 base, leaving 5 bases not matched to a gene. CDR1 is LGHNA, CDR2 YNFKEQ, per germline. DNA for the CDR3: TGTGCCAGCAGCCAAGAGGGACAGGCGGTCAGCAATCAGCCCCAGCATTTT. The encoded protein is CASSQEGQAVSNQPQHF.

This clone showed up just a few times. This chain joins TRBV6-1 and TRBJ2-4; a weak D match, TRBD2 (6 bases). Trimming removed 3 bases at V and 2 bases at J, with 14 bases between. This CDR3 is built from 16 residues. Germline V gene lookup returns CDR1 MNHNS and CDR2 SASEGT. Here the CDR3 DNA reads TGTGCCAGCAGTGATGGGGCAGGGAGGTCCAAAAACATTCAGTACTTC. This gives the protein CASSDGAGRSKNIQYF.

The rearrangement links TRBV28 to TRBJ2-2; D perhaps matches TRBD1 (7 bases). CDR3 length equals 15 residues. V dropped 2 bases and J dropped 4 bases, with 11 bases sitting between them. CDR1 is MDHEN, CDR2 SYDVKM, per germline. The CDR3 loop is CASSLRRGLTGELFF. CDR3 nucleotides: TGTGCCAGCAGTTTAAGGAGGGGGCTCACCGGGGAGCTGTTTTTT.

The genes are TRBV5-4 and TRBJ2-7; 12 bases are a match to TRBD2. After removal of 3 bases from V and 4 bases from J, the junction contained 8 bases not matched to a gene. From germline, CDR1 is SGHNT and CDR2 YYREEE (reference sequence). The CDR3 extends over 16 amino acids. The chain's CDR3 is CASSSTSGSGWYEQYF. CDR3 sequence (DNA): TGTGCCAGCAGCTCGACTAGCGGGAGTGGTTGGTACGAGCAGTACTTC.

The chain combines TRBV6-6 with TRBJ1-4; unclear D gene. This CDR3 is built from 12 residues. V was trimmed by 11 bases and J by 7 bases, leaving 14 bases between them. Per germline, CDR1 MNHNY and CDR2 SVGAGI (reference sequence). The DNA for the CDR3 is TGTGCCTCGGGAGTGGAGGGTGAAAAACTGTTTTTT. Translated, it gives CASGVEGEKLFF.

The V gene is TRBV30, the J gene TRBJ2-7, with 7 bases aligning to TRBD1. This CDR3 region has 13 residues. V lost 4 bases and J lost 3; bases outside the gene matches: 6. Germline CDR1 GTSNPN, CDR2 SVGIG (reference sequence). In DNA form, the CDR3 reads TGTGCCTGGAAAGGGGCAGGGGGCTACGAGCAGTACTTC. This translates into CAWKGAGGYEQYF.

Here the CDR3 DNA reads TGTGCCAGCAGTCTAGACCCCCGGGCTAGCGGATACAATGAGCAGTTCTTC. It codes for CASSLDPRASGYNEQFF. The chain couples TRBV27 to TRBJ2-1; 7 nucleotides align to TRBD2. The trim removed 5 bases at V and 4 bases at J, leaving 14 bases unmatched. Germline CDR1 and CDR2: MNHEY and SMNVEV (reference sequence). This CDR3 has 17 residues.

The CDR3 DNA reads TGTGCCAGCAGCTTAGCGGGAGGGCTTAATGAGCAGTTCTTC. The encoded protein is CASSLAGGLNEQFF. V gene TRBV7-8 combines with J gene TRBJ2-1, with 7 bases lining up with TRBD2. This CDR3 is 14 amino acids long. The trim removed 0 bases at V and 7 bases at J, leaving 3 bases unmatched. The germline V gene encodes CDR1 SGHVS and CDR2 FQNEAQ.

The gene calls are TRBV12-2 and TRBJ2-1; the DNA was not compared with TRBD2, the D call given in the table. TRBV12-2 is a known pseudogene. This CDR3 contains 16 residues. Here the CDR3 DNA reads TGTGCAAGTCGCTTAGTATGGCGGGAATACTACAATGAGCAGTTCTTC. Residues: CASRLVWREYYNEQFF.

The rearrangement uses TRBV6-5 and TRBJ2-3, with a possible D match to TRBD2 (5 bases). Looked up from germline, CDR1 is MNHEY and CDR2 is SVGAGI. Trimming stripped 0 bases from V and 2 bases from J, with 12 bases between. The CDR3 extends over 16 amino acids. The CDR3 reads CASSYSQTGYTDTQYF. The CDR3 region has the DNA TGTGCCAGCAGTTACTCCCAAACGGGATACACAGATACGCAGTATTTT.

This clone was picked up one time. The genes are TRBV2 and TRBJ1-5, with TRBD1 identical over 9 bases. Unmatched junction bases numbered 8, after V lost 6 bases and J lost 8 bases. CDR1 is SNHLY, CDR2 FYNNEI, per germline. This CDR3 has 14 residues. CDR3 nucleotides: TGTGCCAGCAGACAACAGGGGGCCGGGGAGCCCCAGCATTTT. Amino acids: CASRQQGAGEPQHF.

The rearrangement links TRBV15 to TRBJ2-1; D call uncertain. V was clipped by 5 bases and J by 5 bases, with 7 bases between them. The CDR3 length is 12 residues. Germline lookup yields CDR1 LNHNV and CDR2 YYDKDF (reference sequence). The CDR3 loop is CATSLRDNEQFF. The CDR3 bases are TGTGCCACCAGCCTTCGGGACAATGAGCAGTTCTTC.

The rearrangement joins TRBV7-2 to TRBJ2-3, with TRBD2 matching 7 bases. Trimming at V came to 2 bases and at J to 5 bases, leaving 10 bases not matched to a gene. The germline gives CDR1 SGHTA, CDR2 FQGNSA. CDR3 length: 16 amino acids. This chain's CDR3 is CASSLSGGVSLDTQYF. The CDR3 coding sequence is TGTGCCAGCAGCTTATCGGGGGGAGTGTCTTTAGATACGCAGTATTTT.

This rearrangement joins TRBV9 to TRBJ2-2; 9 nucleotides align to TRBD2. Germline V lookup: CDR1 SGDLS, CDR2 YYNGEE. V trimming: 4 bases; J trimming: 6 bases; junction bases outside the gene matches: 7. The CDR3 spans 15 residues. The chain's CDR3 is CASSKGLASAGELFF. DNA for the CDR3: TGTGCCAGCAGCAAGGGACTAGCCTCTGCCGGGGAGCTGTTTTTT.

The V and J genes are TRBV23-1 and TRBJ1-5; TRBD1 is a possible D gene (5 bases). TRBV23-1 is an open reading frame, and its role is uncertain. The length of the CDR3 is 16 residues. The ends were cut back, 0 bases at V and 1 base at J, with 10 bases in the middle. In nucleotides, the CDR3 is TGCGCCAGCAGTCAATCTGGGAGGGACAGCAATCAGCCCCAGCATTTT. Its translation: CASSQSGRDSNQPQHF.